This T cell receptor beta chain was sequenced for a study of OX40 agonist ivuxolimab in advanced cancers. Study-wide background: Males comprised 82.7% of the group, whose mean age was 60 years (range 23 to 79). Three patients had partial responses: one hepatocellular carcinoma, two cutaneous melanoma. Study-wide results and limits: At 0.1 to 3.0 mg/kg, clonal expansion of CD4+ and CD8+ blood T cells had occurred by week 6.

Clones were sequenced by immunoSEQ multiplex PCR, and TCRdb holds only the in-frame ones, with some missing. The table lists 20,000 to 30,000 clones, approximately 86% of them singletons, with around 15% in the top ten. This clone is deemed large (0.1 to 1%). The antigen is undetermined. CDR3 length: 14 residues. The junction had 9 bases not matched to a gene; V was cut back by 4 bases and J by 7 bases. Germline V gene lookup returns CDR1 SGDLS and CDR2 YYNGEE. This clonotype was sampled from an adult with an advanced solid tumor such as melanoma, head and neck, liver or kidney cancer. The chain recombines TRBV9 with TRBJ1-2, with 8 nucleotides matching TRBD1. Sequences were derived from CD4+ or CD8+ T cells sorted from blood, sampled in a trial of the OX40 agonist ivuxolimab. CDR3 coding DNA: TGTGCCAGCAGCACTACAGGGGGAGCTGGTGGCTACACCTTC. It yields the protein CASSTTGGAGGYTF.